This T cell receptor (beta chain) appears in the sequencing data of a study of T cell changes during pregnancy in multiple sclerosis. Assay: immunoSEQ multiplex PCR; the TCRdb copy retains only in-frame clones and omits some. Of around 50,000 clones in the sample, about 87% were seen once. Between the trimmed V and J ends, which lost 4 bases and 0 bases, there was a span of 6 bases. Germline V lookup: CDR1 SNHLY, CDR2 FYNNEI. The CDR3 spans 13 residues. The rearrangement links TRBV2 to TRBJ1-1; D uncertain. This material consisted of peripheral blood, taken in the first trimester of pregnancy. The source of this sequence is a female donor with multiple sclerosis, enrolled in a pregnancy study. The CDR3 DNA reads as TGTGCCAGCAGTGGGGAGTTGAACACTGAAGCTTTCTTT. The encoded protein is CASSGELNTEAFF.